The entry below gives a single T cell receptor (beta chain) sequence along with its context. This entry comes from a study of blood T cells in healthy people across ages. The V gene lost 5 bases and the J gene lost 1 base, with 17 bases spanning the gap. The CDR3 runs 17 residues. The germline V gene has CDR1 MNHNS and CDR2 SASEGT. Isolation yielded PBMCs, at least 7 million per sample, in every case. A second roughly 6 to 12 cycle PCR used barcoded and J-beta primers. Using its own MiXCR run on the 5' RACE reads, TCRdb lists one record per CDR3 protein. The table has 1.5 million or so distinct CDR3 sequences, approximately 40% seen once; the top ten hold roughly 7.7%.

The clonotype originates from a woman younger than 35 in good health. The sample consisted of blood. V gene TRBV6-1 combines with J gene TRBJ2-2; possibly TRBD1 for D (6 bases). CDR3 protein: CASSRNPGTLNTGELFF. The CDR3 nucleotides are TGTGCCAGCAGTCGAAACCCCGGGACATTGAACACCGGGGAGCTGTTTTTT.